These 32 T cell receptor beta chains were all obtained from the same sample, sequenced in a study of blood T cell repertoires in COVID-19. Data came from immunoSEQ multiplex PCR; TCRdb stores just in-frame clones and leaves some out. The sample consists of 210,000 or so clones, 83% of them appearing once. The sequenced sample consisted of peripheral blood. Receptors were obtained from a woman in her twenties or thirties with COVID-19, enrolled during active disease.

The chain couples TRBV6-2 or TRBV6-3 to TRBJ2-7, with D perhaps matching TRBD1 (6 bases). The germline V gene encodes CDR1 MNHEY and CDR2 SVGEGT. This CDR3 is 17 amino acids long. V gave up 4 bases and J gave up 0 bases, with 19 bases separating them. Here the CDR3 reads CASSFPSRDTDSYEQYF. CDR3 nucleotide sequence: TGTGCCAGCAGTTTCCCTTCCCGGGACACTGACTCCTACGAGCAGTACTTC.

The chain combines TRBV5-8 with TRBJ1-3; 9 bases line up with TRBD1. CDR3 length equals 15 residues. Trimming took 4 bases from V and 4 from J; bases not matched to a gene: 6. CDR1 and CDR2 from the germline V gene are SGHTS and YDEGEE. CDR3 DNA sequence: TGTGCCAGCAGCAGGGACAGGGACTGGGGAAACACCATATATTTT. It yields the protein CASSRDRDWGNTIYF.

The CDR3 DNA reads as TGTGCCAGCAGTGGGGACAGGGGAAACACAGATACGCAGTATTTT. It yields the protein CASSGDRGNTDTQYF. The chain joins TRBV6-4 to TRBJ2-3, with TRBD1 identical over 10 bases. Per germline, CDR1 MRHNA and CDR2 SNTAGT. The CDR3 is 15 amino acids. Losses at the gene ends were 4 bases for V and 2 bases for J; bases not matched to a gene: 3.

This CDR3 reads CASRASSGVSSYNSPLHF. The DNA of the CDR3 is TGTGCCAGTAGGGCGTCGTCGGGGGTGAGCTCCTATAATTCACCCCTCCACTTT. This sequence joins TRBV19 and TRBJ1-6; TRBD1 might be the D (5 bases). Germline values: CDR1 LNHDA, CDR2 SQIVND (reference sequence). V was clipped by 6 bases and J by 0 bases, with 18 bases between them. This CDR3 region has 18 residues.

V gene TRBV18 combines with J gene TRBJ1-3; no firm D call. CDR1 and CDR2 from the germline V gene are KGHSH and LQKENI. V lost 3 bases to trimming and J lost 2 bases, with 14 bases between them. The CDR3 extends over 16 amino acids. Written as DNA, the CDR3 is TGTGCCAGCTCACCCCAAAAGTTCGGGACTGGAAACACCATATATTTT. It translates to CASSPQKFGTGNTIYF.

V and J are TRBV11-2 and TRBJ2-7, with TRBD1 matching 8 bases. Germline CDR1 and CDR2: SGHAT and FQNNGV. The CDR3 runs to 13 residues. J lost 4 bases, V lost 5 bases, and 4 bases had no gene match. CDR3 bases: TGTGCCAGCAGCCGAGGACAGGGTTACGAGCAGTACTTC. This codes for CASSRGQGYEQYF.

The chain employs TRBV28 and TRBJ2-5; D gene unclear. CDR3 length: 13 amino acids. Germline CDR1 is MDHEN and CDR2 is SYDVKM. Trimming cost V 6 bases and J 2 bases, with 10 bases left between them. The CDR3 reads CASSYRSQETQYF. The CDR3 region has the DNA TGTGCCAGCAGCTACAGATCACAAGAGACCCAGTACTTC.

This clone was counted a few times. The rearrangement joins TRBV6-2 or TRBV6-3 to TRBJ2-5; 8 nucleotides match TRBD2. Germline CDR1 is MNHEY and CDR2 is SVGEGT. The CDR3 is 15 residues long. J gave up 2 bases and V 5 bases, and 7 bases lay outside the gene matches. The CDR3 region has the DNA TGTGCCAGCAGTGCACTAGCGGAAATACAAGAGACCCAGTACTTC. It encodes CASSALAEIQETQYF.

The chain has TRBV19 and TRBJ2-2; D possibly corresponds to TRBD2 (6 bases). CDR3 length equals 18 residues. Deletions cut 2 bases from V and 4 bases from J, with 20 bases between. CDR1 is LNHDA and CDR2 is SQIVND in the germline V gene (reference sequence). CDR3 in DNA: TGTGCCAGTAGTATATCCGGGGGTTCAATTGGTGGCACCGGGGAGCTGTTTTTT. It codes for CASSISGGSIGGTGELFF.

The chain uses TRBV5-6 and TRBJ1-4; D is possibly TRBD1 (5 bases). In germline, CDR1 is SGHDT, CDR2 YYEEEE. V lost 0 bases and J 4 bases, leaving 7 bases between the germline ends. The CDR3 has 14 residues. Written as DNA, the CDR3 is TGTGCCAGCAGCTTGGAGGGGTATAATGAAAAACTGTTTTTT. Translated: CASSLEGYNEKLFF. The full variable domain, its missing parts supplied by reference TRBV5-6 and TRBJ1-4, is DAGVTQSPTHLIKTRGQQVTLRCSPKSGHDTVSWYQQALGQGPQFIFQYYEEEERQRGNFPDRFSGHQFPNYSSELNVNALLLGDSALYLCASSLEGYNEKLFFGSGTQLSVL.

The chain joins TRBV25-1 to TRBJ1-6; the D gene is possibly TRBD1 (6 bases). The germline V gene encodes CDR1 MGHDK and CDR2 SYGVNS. The CDR3 is made up of 14 amino acids. Trimming cost V 7 bases and J 7 bases, with 14 bases left between them. This CDR3 reads CASKADSQNSPLHF. The CDR3 DNA sequence: TGTGCCAGCAAGGCGGACAGCCAAAATTCACCCCTCCACTTT.

The gene calls are TRBV5-1 and TRBJ2-5; 13 nucleotides agree with TRBD2. Unmatched junction bases numbered 9, after V lost 6 bases and J lost 4 bases. CDR3 length equals 16 residues. Germline CDR1 SGHRS, CDR2 YFSETQ. The chain's CDR3 is CASTPLAGGPGETQYF. The CDR3 region has the DNA TGCGCCAGCACCCCACTAGCGGGGGGGCCTGGAGAGACCCAGTACTTC.

The chain uses TRBV7-9 and TRBJ1-5; no clear D gene. The CDR3 is made up of 15 amino acids. Germline CDR1 reads SEHNR; CDR2 reads FQNEAQ (reference sequence). The ends were cut back, 0 bases at V and 9 bases at J, with 15 bases in the middle. CDR3 amino acids: CASSLAPGLARPQHF. CDR3 DNA sequence: TGTGCCAGCAGCTTAGCGCCAGGTTTGGCGAGGCCCCAGCATTTT.

The genes are TRBV5-1 and TRBJ2-5; 13 bases are shared with TRBD2. CDR1 SGHRS and CDR2 YFSETQ come from the germline V gene. The CDR3 consists of 15 residues. Losses at the gene ends were 0 bases for V and 7 bases for J; bases not matched to a gene: 3. For the CDR3, the DNA is TGCGCCAGCAGCTTGGGGACTAGCGGGAGTGGGACCCAGTACTTC. Amino acids: CASSLGTSGSGTQYF.

CDR3 sequence reads: CASRSDRGDGYTF. DNA of the CDR3: TGTGCCAGCAGATCGGACAGGGGCGATGGCTACACCTTC. The rearrangement uses TRBV9 and TRBJ1-2, with 9 bases fitting TRBD1. Unmatched junction bases numbered 5, after V lost 5 bases and J lost 6 bases. Germline V CDR1 and CDR2: SGDLS, YYNGEE. The CDR3 covers 13 residues.

This clone was counted only a few times. The genes are TRBV2 and TRBJ1-2; 8 nucleotides line up with TRBD1. The CDR3 length is 13 residues. V dropped 6 bases and J dropped 5; count of bases not matched to a gene: 5. Germline CDR1 is SNHLY and CDR2 is FYNNEI. The CDR3 loop reads CASREDREYGYTF. In DNA form, the CDR3 reads TGTGCCAGCAGGGAGGACAGGGAATATGGCTACACCTTC. The whole variable domain, remainder taken from reference TRBV2 and TRBJ1-2, is EPEVTQTPSHQVTQMGQEVILRCVPISNHLYFYWYRQILGQKVEFLVSFYNNEISEKSEIFDDQFSVERPDGSNFTLKIRSTKLEDSAMYFCASREDREYGYTFGSGTRLTVV.

With regard to this clone: Other nucleotide sequences in the sample specify the same CDR3. The chain uses TRBV5-1 and TRBJ1-2; maybe TRBD1 (5 bases). The CDR3 consists of 13 residues. Deletions cut 0 bases from V and 5 bases from J, with 8 bases between. CDR1 SGHRS and CDR2 YFSETQ come from the germline V gene. The CDR3 DNA reads TGCGCCAGCAGCTTGGAAGGGGATTATGGCTACACCTTC. Its protein is CASSLEGDYGYTF. The complete variable domain, with remaining parts taken from reference TRBV5-1 and TRBJ1-2, reads KAGVTQTPRYLIKTRGQQVTLSCSPISGHRSVSWYQQTPGQGLQFLFEYFSETQRNKGNFPGRFSGRQFSNSRSEMNVSTLELGDSALYLCASSLEGDYGYTFGSGTRLTVV.

The chain recombines TRBV20-1 with TRBJ1-5; TRBD1 matches 9 bases. Trimming cost V 3 bases and J 7 bases; bases outside gene matches: 4. The CDR3 has 13 amino acids. Germline V lookup: CDR1 DFQATT, CDR2 SNEGSKA (reference sequence). CDR3 DNA sequence: TGCAGTGCTAGTGACAGGGGGGAACAGCCCCAGCATTTT. It is translated as CSASDRGEQPQHF.

The genes are TRBV27 and TRBJ2-1; TRBD2 agrees at 15 bases. This CDR3 has 18 amino acids. Germline V gives CDR1 MNHEY, CDR2 SMNVEV (reference sequence). V dropped 6 bases and J dropped 7; count of bases not matched to a gene: 13. The DNA of the CDR3 is TGTGCCAGCAGCTCAGGGGGTCTGGGGACTAGCGGGGGGAATGAGCAGTTCTTC. The encoded protein is CASSSGGLGTSGGNEQFF.

This chain connects TRBV5-4 to TRBJ2-2; D ambiguous. CDR3 length equals 13 residues. V was trimmed by 2 bases and J by 4 bases, leaving 6 bases between them. The germline CDR1 and CDR2 sequences are SGHNT and YYREEE (reference sequence). This chain's CDR3 is CASSFPSTGELFF. CDR3 in DNA: TGTGCCAGCAGCTTCCCGAGCACCGGGGAGCTGTTTTTT.

This clone came up once. V gene TRBV9 combines with J gene TRBJ2-5, with no clear D. Germline CDR1 and CDR2: SGDLS and YYNGEE. This CDR3 is 12 amino acids long. V was trimmed by 0 bases and J by 5 bases, leaving 5 bases between them. This CDR3 reads CASSVGGETQYF. CDR3 bases: TGTGCCAGCAGCGTAGGTGGCGAGACCCAGTACTTC.

This clone occurred a few times. The chain recombines TRBV7-9 with TRBJ1-4; tentative D call: TRBD1 (5 bases). This CDR3 is 15 amino acids long. Per the germline V gene, CDR1 is SEHNR and CDR2 is FQNEAQ (reference sequence). The V gene lost 1 base and the J gene lost 6 bases, with 12 bases spanning the gap. Written as DNA, the CDR3 is TGTGCCAGCAGCTTAGGGGGCCTGGGGTATGAAAAACTGTTTTTT. Amino acid sequence: CASSLGGLGYEKLFF.

V is TRBV5-1 and J is TRBJ2-6, with D hard to call. The CDR3 contains 14 residues. Trimming pared 4 bases from V and 0 bases from J, leaving 5 bases between. The V gene's germline CDR1 is SGHRS and CDR2 YFSETQ. The CDR3 is CASSDNSGANVLTF. The CDR3, as DNA: TGCGCCAGCAGCGACAACTCTGGGGCCAACGTCCTGACTTTC.

This chain links TRBV14 with TRBJ2-7; 8 nucleotides line up with TRBD1. The V and J ends lost 5 bases and 2 bases, in that order; junction bases with no gene match: 5. The CDR3 is 14 amino acids. Germline values: CDR1 SGHDN, CDR2 FVKESK. The CDR3 sequence is CASSAGQATYEQYF. The CDR3 nucleotides are TGTGCCAGCAGCGCGGGACAGGCAACCTACGAGCAGTACTTC.

This chain links TRBV9 with TRBJ1-2; D gene ambiguous. Trimming took 1 base from V and 6 from J, leaving 16 bases between them. The CDR3 contains 15 residues. CDR1 is SGDLS, CDR2 YYNGEE, per germline. CDR3 region: CASSVSGYSEDGYTF. The CDR3 DNA reads TGTGCCAGCAGCGTAAGTGGCTATTCGGAGGATGGCTACACCTTC.

This chain links TRBV7-7 with TRBJ2-1, with D possibly TRBD1 on 7 matching bases. V was shortened by 5 bases and J by 5 bases, with 16 bases between the two germline ends. Per germline, CDR1 SSHAT and CDR2 FNYEAQ (reference sequence). The CDR3 covers 15 residues. CDR3 amino acids: CASSPRGDSNNEQFF. In nucleotides, the CDR3 is TGTGCCAGCAGCCCAAGGGGGGACAGTAACAATGAGCAGTTCTTC.

This chain uses TRBV6-5 with TRBJ2-2; D is unclear. Trimming pared 6 bases from V and 3 bases from J, leaving 11 bases between. From germline, CDR1 is MNHEY and CDR2 SVGAGI. CDR3 size: 14 residues. The CDR3 DNA reads as TGTGCCAGCAGGGCAGTTGGAGACACCGGGGAGCTGTTTTTT. Translated: CASRAVGDTGELFF.

V is TRBV7-2 and J is TRBJ1-1; a possible D gene is TRBD1 (5 bases). Germline V gives CDR1 SGHTA, CDR2 FQGNSA. The ends were cut back, 4 bases at V and 1 base at J, with 10 bases in the middle. The CDR3 runs 14 residues. The CDR3 coding sequence is TGTGCCAGCAGCTGGGGCCCGGAGAACACTGAAGCTTTCTTT. This encodes CASSWGPENTEAFF.

The chain combines TRBV6-2 or TRBV6-3 with TRBJ2-1; no firm D call. CDR1 MNHEY and CDR2 SVGEGT come from the germline V gene. The CDR3 has 11 amino acids. Trimming pared 3 bases from V and 8 bases from J, leaving 5 bases between. This CDR3 reads CASSYVDEQFF. The DNA of the CDR3 is TGTGCCAGCAGTTATGTAGATGAGCAGTTCTTC.

This clone turned up a few times. The chain carries TRBV19 and TRBJ2-1; 12 bases are a match to TRBD2. Germline V gives CDR1 LNHDA, CDR2 SQIVND (reference sequence). The CDR3 totals 15 residues. Trimming removed 8 bases from V and 9 bases from J; junction bases left unmatched: 11. The CDR3 DNA reads TGTGCCAGTCATCCTAGCGGGGGGGCCAAAGGTGAGCAGTTCTTC. It is translated as CASHPSGGAKGEQFF.

This sequence joins TRBV7-2 and TRBJ2-7; tentatively, D is TRBD2 (5 bases). CDR1 and CDR2 from the germline V gene are SGHTA and FQGNSA. This CDR3 has 14 amino acids. V was clipped by 5 bases and J by 5 bases, with 16 bases between them. CDR3 DNA: TGTGCCAGCAGCCCCGGGATCTTATCGGACGAGCAGTACTTC. Translated: CASSPGILSDEQYF.

This clone was seen only once. The V and J genes are TRBV6-5 and TRBJ1-2; 7 bases align to TRBD1. CDR1 MNHEY and CDR2 SVGAGI come from the germline V gene. J lost 8 bases, V lost 6 bases, and 15 bases had no gene match. The CDR3 spans 15 residues. The CDR3 loop reads CASSPLPRQGEGYTF. The DNA of the CDR3 is TGTGCCAGCAGCCCCCTGCCCCGACAGGGTGAGGGCTACACCTTC.